Sequencing of this T cell receptor beta chain was carried out in a study of cytomegalovirus exposure and HLA in healthy donors (dated by TCRdb to 2016 to 2017). For the wider study: According to an earlier analysis of 450 to 650 of the donors, about 179 million T cells yielded approximately 120 million unique TCR beta sequences and 276 Gb of sequence data. In addition to the first cohort of about 650 subjects, a separate validation cohort of under 150 different subjects was used. To predict cytomegalovirus infection status, the study combined high-throughput TCR immunosequencing, statistical association of individual TCRs with disease status, and machine learning. Across 398 genotyped donors of the cohort, an average of approximately 240,000 unique TCR beta nucleotide sequences per donor were sequenced, and approximately 19% of those sequences were non-productive. Donor age, sex, ethnicity and CMV serostatus were compiled together with the repertoire data. Of the roughly 410 genotyped donors, 81% were placed in the genetic ancestry cluster associated with self-reported Caucasian donors. An earlier analysis of around 640 of the donors used high-throughput TCR beta sequencing to judge whether each TCR beta V gene segment behaved as functional or pseudogenic. Typing coverage varied by locus: roughly 629-630 donors for A, B, C, DRB1 and DQB1; approximately 520 for DQA1; 600 to 610 for DPA1; approximately 490 for DPB1. A later analysis re-examined previously published TCR beta repertoires from several hundred donors and added high-resolution HLA genotyping to investigate patterns of TCR occurrence. All discovery cohort repertoires had been generated on a single sequencing platform. The T cell repertoires of some 700 subjects were profiled by immunosequencing and related to cytomegalovirus serostatus. A later genetic analysis used genome-wide SNP genotypes for about 60% of the 666 donors, treating that subset as a discovery cohort. The study was designed to test whether signatures of past pathogen exposure could be identified by cataloging public T cell receptors. Four to six DR-DQ haplotypes were handled as single units for association and clustering, since linkage in the cohort was strong. An early release covering 550 to 650 HLA-typed donors comprised around 300 gigabases of sequencing data and roughly 85 million unique TCR sequences. Rather than drawing on any new phenotypic data, the later analysis identified candidate immune exposures from TCR beta sequences and the way those sequences occurred across donors. Both class I and class II loci were covered by HLA typing, at four-digit resolution. Results the study describes overall, beyond this receptor: The 87-base-pair reads could not distinguish some IMGT-functional V segments, including TRBV6-2 and TRBV6-3, so those segments were excluded. Compared with equally common non-associated chains, HLA-associated TCR beta chains in a later analysis were more clonally expanded and had lower generation probabilities. A later genetic analysis reported fewer N-insertions in productive TCRs among donors in an Asian-associated ancestry cluster than the roughly 690-donor mean. Because counts were too low, some 17 rarely observed V segments, including chromosome 9 orphons, were excluded from the earlier analysis of about 500 of the donors. In a later analysis, most CMV-associated TCR beta chains were found to appear HLA-restricted, with HLA associations seemingly driven largely by CMV exposure. Linkage disequilibrium might explain the correlated functional status among segregating V segments, but an unknown experimental factor could not be excluded. In a later analysis, 15,000 to 20,000 TCR beta sequences were associated with specific HLA alleles at a false discovery rate of 0.05. It was suggested by the authors that the approach could potentially be generalized to other disease states and immunological phenotypes. In an earlier analysis of fewer than 700 of the donors, most TCR beta V segments appeared in productive rearrangements about 87% or about 30% of the time, broadly matching IMGT annotations. In the study, approximately 160 TCR beta chains were listed as associated with cytomegalovirus. In a later analysis, TCR association rates were found to vary across HLA loci, with the most associated TCRs seen for DRB1 alleles and the fewest for HLA-C alleles. In this cohort, only TCR beta chains were sequenced, and detectable features were limited by the absence of alpha or paired-chain data. A later genetic analysis associated a missense DCLRE1C variant with V-gene and J-gene trimming of TCR beta chains, and an independent cohort replicated the association. Sequencing depth was assumed to be roughly uniform across donors in the presence/absence analyses, though that assumption may not hold. According to a later analysis, parvovirus B19, influenza, CMV and Epstein-Barr virus appeared linked to several top co-occurrence clusters. A further reported finding was that TCR beta sequences accurately predicted the HLA-A and HLA-B alleles for most subjects in the first cohort. In vitro tests confirmed that a few of the cytomegalovirus-associated TCR beta chains recognize cytomegalovirus antigens. The sequencing pipeline was judged likely to have produced a cluster of highly shared sequence variants as a technical artifact. The classifier was reported to diagnose cytomegalovirus status with high specificity and sensitivity in both the original and validation cohorts. Because some donors lacked HLA typing at each locus, the association tests relied only on the typed subset. When HLA alleles, especially DR and DQ, strongly co-occurred, attributing TCR associations to individual alleles was difficult. Immune exposure information for the cohort was limited to CMV serostatus. Across donors, most TCR sequences were observed very rarely, whereas some public TCRs were present in many individuals.

In total, approximately 700 healthy bone marrow donors made up the cohort. At the time of sampling, all cohort members were nominally healthy, though unrecorded immune exposures were likely present. The donor was CMV seropositive and was included in the group of 250 to 300 seropositive cohort members. A peripheral blood sample was collected from each donor, and TCR beta sequencing was performed on peripheral blood mononuclear cells. Genomic DNA was extracted from the blood cell samples with the Qiagen DNeasy Blood Extraction Kit. V was cut back by 2 bases and J by 7 bases, leaving a gap of 12 bases between them. Looking up the germline V gene yields CDR1 KGHSH and CDR2 LQKENI. The CDR3 has 13 amino acids, counting the end cysteine and phenylalanine. The CDR3 DNA has 39 bases and is translated from base 1. This clone came up a few times. This receptor's antigen is unknown. There are no base qualities to consult, and no much larger clone falls within one base.

The library was obtained by the immunoSEQ multiplex PCR assay. A mixture of 60 forward primers for TCR Vbeta segments and 13 reverse primers for TCR Jbeta segments was used in the multiplex PCR. Amplification of the CDR3 region of rearranged TCR beta genes was performed with a multiplex PCR assay on genomic DNA. The Illumina HiSeq System was used to sequence the amplified TCR beta libraries as 87-base-pair reads. In the paper's pipeline: A later analysis counted about 80 million unique TCR beta chains across the 666 repertoires, and around 12 million of these chains were shared by at least two donors. To remove PCR and sequencing errors, raw reads were error-corrected and collapsed into unique sequences using a nearest-neighbor algorithm that merged closely related sequences. CDR3 sequences were aligned to IMGT reference sequences to assign V, D and J gene segments. Each retained sequence needed at least a six-nucleotide match to both a V gene segment and a J gene segment. A rearrangement counted as productive if the CDR3 had no stop codons and remained in frame with V and J, and every other rearrangement counted as non-productive. Following IMGT convention, CDR3 was defined as the stretch from the second conserved V-encoded cysteine to the conserved J-encoded phenylalanine. The earlier analysis of 500 to 650 of the donors excluded any sequence lacking an unambiguous match to a single V gene segment. In an earlier analysis of some 590 of the donors, a V segment was called functional when productive rearrangements were above 56.7%, and segregating when the standard deviation between donors exceeded 5%. A statistical classification framework was built for diagnosing cytomegalovirus status from the catalog of TCR beta chain sequences. A later analysis assigned V and J genes by comparing TCR nucleotide sequences with IMGT/GENE-DB human TR gene sequences. The TCRdist pipeline was used in a later analysis to assign CDR3 sequences and most-parsimonious VDJ recombination scenarios. A later analysis defined each TCR beta chain by its CDR3 amino acid sequence plus V-gene family, and excluded reads lacking a unique V-gene family. To address suspected cross-contamination and a sequencing artifact, a later analysis removed under 600 highly shared, low-generation-probability nucleotide sequences. A later analysis calculated a clonal expansion index for each public chain from normalized within-repertoire ranks of inferred template counts. In a later analysis, generation probabilities were computed with a VDJ recombination model fitted to out-of-frame rearrangements, and the resulting probabilities were checked against IGoR. In a later analysis, hypergeometric tests were used to score TCR-TCR, TCR-HLA and TCR-CMV co-occurrence, with a repertoire-size bias correction applied to TCR pairs. False discovery rates were estimated in a later analysis by permuting HLA or CMV assignments 20 times. In a later analysis, co-occurring TCRs were grouped using DBSCAN, and TCRdist sequence similarity was added for clustering within HLA-allele-positive subsets. Repertoires with fewer than 30,000 or more than 120,000 public chains were left out of co-occurrence clustering, as were a handful of repertoires with anomalous nucleotide sharing. Here the immuneACCESS table is served through TCRdb, limited to in-frame sequences with V and J called. Missing clones are a known gap in these copies; in checked studies unresolved V genes cover under half, and the rest lacks a known reason. V and J calls and clone size are copied from that table; D and trimming were computed from the DNA. This sample is represented by about 120,000 clones; about 8.6% of them were singletons. Around 6% of the sample goes to the ten largest clones.

The clonotype originates from a woman in her thirties or forties in good health and CMV-seropositive. Sequencing input: PBMCs. Recombination connected TRBV18 to TRBJ2-7; the D gene is perhaps TRBD1, on 5 matching bases. The nucleotide sequence reads TGTGCCAGCTCACCAGGGGCAAGGTGGGAGCAGTACTTC. Its protein product is CASSPGARWEQYF.